A single sample gave rise to the 22 T cell receptor beta chains below, sequenced in a study of cytomegalovirus exposure and HLA in healthy donors. Both 60 Vbeta primers and 13 Jbeta primers went into the PCR. Sequencing was performed with immunoSEQ multiplex PCR; in TCRdb, only in-frame clones are kept and a portion is missing. This table has tens of thousands of clones, about four fifths appearing once. Specimen: PBMCs. The receptors shown here come from a man aged 18 to 29 in good health and CMV-seronegative.

This clone was recorded only once. The CDR3 reads CASSLWGQGSADTQYF. The CDR3 DNA reads as TGCGCCAGCAGCTTGTGGGGACAGGGGTCCGCAGATACGCAGTATTTT. The gene calls are TRBV5-1 and TRBJ2-3, with TRBD1 identical over 10 bases. Germline CDR1 reads SGHRS; CDR2 reads YFSETQ. The CDR3 runs to 16 residues. V lost 1 base, J lost 4 bases, and 6 bases stayed unmatched.

This chain uses TRBV30 with TRBJ1-2; weak D call: TRBD1 (5 bases). The V gene's germline CDR1 is GTSNPN and CDR2 SVGIG (reference sequence). Trimming left V 1 base short and J 4 bases short, with 10 bases between. The CDR3 spans 13 residues. The chain's CDR3 is CAWSEGHRYGYTF. The CDR3, as DNA: TGTGCCTGGAGTGAAGGACATCGCTATGGCTACACCTTC.

This clone was counted only a few times. The chain joins TRBV7-3 to TRBJ2-5, with 12 bases that match TRBD1. CDR1 and CDR2 from the germline V gene are SGHTA and FQGTGA. Trimming took 4 bases from V and 5 from J; bases not matched to a gene: 5. CDR3 length: 15 residues. CDR3 loop: CASSSGQGAGETQYF. As DNA, the CDR3 is TGTGCCAGCAGCTCGGGACAGGGGGCGGGTGAGACCCAGTACTTC.

This rearrangement joins TRBV4-3 to TRBJ2-7; TRBD1 might be the D (6 bases). This CDR3 region has 16 residues. V was clipped by 1 base and J by 1 base, with 14 bases between them. Germline CDR1 is LGHNA and CDR2 is YSLEER. CDR3 region: CASSQVPAQGSYEQYF. The DNA for the CDR3 is TGCGCCAGCAGCCAAGTACCGGCACAGGGTTCCTACGAGCAGTACTTC.

This chain links TRBV27 with TRBJ2-7; 10 nucleotides align to TRBD1. The V segment lost 3 bases and the J segment 0 bases; nucleotides outside the gene matches: 11. The CDR3 spans 18 residues. Germline CDR1 and CDR2: MNHEY and SMNVEV (reference sequence). The CDR3 DNA follows: TGTGCCAGCAGTTTCCTAGGACAGGGGGGACTTAGCTCCTACGAGCAGTACTTC. The encoded protein is CASSFLGQGGLSSYEQYF.

The gene calls are TRBV6-5 and TRBJ1-2; tentative D call: TRBD1 (5 bases). Trimming shortened V by 7 bases and J by 3 bases, and 18 bases separated the two germline ends. The germline V gene has CDR1 MNHEY and CDR2 SVGAGI. The CDR3 is 15 amino acids. The CDR3: CASTPAGVGDYGYTF. DNA of the CDR3: TGTGCCAGCACCCCCGCGGGAGTGGGGGACTATGGCTACACCTTC.

About this clone: Relative to the germline gene, one junction end is altered; a read error may explain this. The J gene is TRBJ2-7, the V gene TRBV7-9; 8 positions agree with TRBD1. In germline, CDR1 is SEHNR, CDR2 FQNEAQ (reference sequence). The CDR3 loop spans 16 amino acids. CDR3 coding DNA: TGTTCCAGCAGCTTAGATGGGACAGGTCTAAACTACGAGCAGTACTTC. Translated, it gives CSSSLDGTGLNYEQYF.

The chain carries TRBV27 and TRBJ2-7; perhaps TRBD2 as D (6 bases). Germline V gene sequence: CDR1 MNHEY, CDR2 SMNVEV (reference sequence). V was cut by 2 bases and J by 3 bases, with 14 bases left in between. CDR3 length: 15 amino acids. CDR3 sequence (DNA): TGTGCCAGCAGTTTAGTGGCGGGGTACGGCTACGAGCAGTACTTC. It translates to CASSLVAGYGYEQYF.

CDR3 nucleotide sequence: TGTGCCAGCAGCAGAGGGACAGGCGCTGGCTACACCTTC. It codes for CASSRGTGAGYTF. The chain has TRBV25-1 and TRBJ1-2; 8 bases fit TRBD1. CDR1 and CDR2 (germline): MGHDK, SYGVNS. V dropped 6 bases and J dropped 7; count of bases not matched to a gene: 7. There are 13 residues in the CDR3.

The sample holds a few counts of this clone. The chain combines TRBV7-2 with TRBJ2-1; D is unclear. CDR1 SGHTA and CDR2 FQGNSA come from the germline V gene. Trimming took 4 bases from V and 7 from J, leaving 17 bases between them. CDR3 size: 15 residues. The CDR3 DNA follows: TGTGCCAGCAGCTACCGGTTGTCCCGAGGTAATGAGCAGTTCTTC. Translation: CASSYRLSRGNEQFF.

J is TRBJ2-6 and V is TRBV13; 7 nucleotides line up with TRBD1. Losses at the gene ends were 4 bases for V and 0 bases for J; bases not matched to a gene: 0. In germline, CDR1 is PRHDT, CDR2 FYEKMQ (reference sequence). This CDR3 region has 15 residues. CDR3: CASSYRGSGANVLTF. The CDR3 bases are TGTGCCAGCAGCTACAGGGGCTCTGGGGCCAACGTCCTGACTTTC.

The chain employs TRBV5-1 and TRBJ2-7, with 13 bases matching TRBD2. J was trimmed by 2 bases and V by 5 bases; bases with no gene match: 13. The CDR3 runs 18 residues. Germline V gives CDR1 SGHRS, CDR2 YFSETQ. The CDR3 DNA follows: TGCGCCAGCAGTTTGAGACTAGCGGGAGGCGTCTTAACCTACGAGCAGTACTTC. It encodes CASSLRLAGGVLTYEQYF.

This chain joins TRBV7-8 and TRBJ2-1; 11 bases fit TRBD2. CDR3 length equals 18 residues. Germline CDR1 is SGHVS and CDR2 is FQNEAQ. V shed 1 base, J shed 5 bases, and the junction held 10 bases outside the gene matches. The CDR3 loop is CASSLELAGVRIDNEQFF. CDR3 in DNA: TGTGCCAGCAGCTTAGAACTAGCGGGAGTTCGGATTGACAATGAGCAGTTCTTC.

This rearrangement joins TRBV19 to TRBJ1-5; 9 nucleotides line up with TRBD1. Germline CDR1 is LNHDA and CDR2 is SQIVND (reference sequence). CDR3 size: 14 residues. The ends lost 5 bases at V and 6 bases at J; junction bases unmatched: 5. Here the CDR3 DNA reads TGTGCCAGTAGTCCTGGGACAGGGTTTCAGCCCCAGCATTTT. It translates to CASSPGTGFQPQHF. Drawing the rest from reference TRBV19 and TRBJ1-5, the complete variable domain is DGGITQSPKYLFRKEGQNVTLSCEQNLNHDAMYWYRQDPGQGLRLIYYSQIVNDFQKGDIAEGYSVSREKKESFPLTVTSAQKNPTAFYLCASSPGTGFQPQHFGDGTRLSIL.

V gene TRBV2 combines with J gene TRBJ2-1; a weak D match, TRBD2 (5 bases). Trimming shortened V by 5 bases and J by 2 bases, and 13 bases separated the two germline ends. In germline, CDR1 is SNHLY, CDR2 FYNNEI. CDR3 size: 15 residues. CDR3 sequence reads: CASSRLWTAYNEQFF. CDR3 bases: TGTGCCAGCAGTCGACTATGGACGGCCTACAATGAGCAGTTCTTC.

V is TRBV28 and J is TRBJ2-1; 7 bases are shared with TRBD2. CDR3 size: 16 residues. Looked up from germline, CDR1 is MDHEN and CDR2 is SYDVKM. V lost 7 bases to trimming and J lost 3 bases; unmatched junction nucleotides: 12. CDR3 in amino acids: CASTPGSGLGYNEQFF. The CDR3 coding sequence is TGTGCCAGCACCCCGGGTAGCGGGCTAGGCTACAATGAGCAGTTCTTC.

The chain carries TRBV2 and TRBJ1-2; 9 nucleotides align to TRBD1. V shed 9 bases and J 3 bases; nucleotides not matched to a gene: 2. Germline lookup yields CDR1 SNHLY and CDR2 FYNNEI. The CDR3 runs to 12 residues. The CDR3 is CARGQGDYGYTF. The CDR3, as DNA: TGTGCCAGGGGACAGGGTGACTATGGCTACACCTTC.

V gene TRBV28 combines with J gene TRBJ1-1; the D gene is possibly TRBD1 (6 bases). Germline V gene data show CDR1 as MDHEN and CDR2 as SYDVKM. The CDR3 is made up of 14 amino acids. CDR3 protein: CAVDEGQGLVEAFF. In DNA, the CDR3 is TGTGCTGTGGACGAAGGCCAGGGGTTGGTTGAAGCTTTCTTT.

V usage is TRBV7-9 and J usage is TRBJ2-3; tentatively, D is TRBD2 (6 bases). Germline CDR1 SEHNR, CDR2 FQNEAQ (reference sequence). The V gene lost 3 bases and the J gene lost 12 bases, with 25 bases spanning the gap. The CDR3 runs 16 residues. CDR3 nucleotides: TGTGCCAGCAGCTTGGGACTTCTTACCTTCCCGCAGCAACAGTATTTT. This sequence encodes CASSLGLLTFPQQQYF. The full variable domain, in which reference TRBV7-9 and TRBJ2-3 provide the parts outside the CDR3, is DTGVSQNPRHKITKRGQNVTFRCDPISEHNRLYWYRQTLGQGPEFLTYFQNEAQLEKSRLLSDRFSAERPKGSFSTLEIQRTEQGDSAMYLCASSLGLLTFPQQQYFGPGTRLTVL.

The J gene is TRBJ2-3, the V gene TRBV6-6, with a tentative D call TRBD2 (6 bases). Germline lookup yields CDR1 MNHNY and CDR2 SVGAGI (reference sequence). The CDR3 contains 16 residues. Trimming removed 2 bases from V and 1 base from J, with 13 bases in between. CDR3 sequence reads: CASSYNRGKRTDTQYF. The CDR3 bases are TGTGCCAGCAGTTACAATCGGGGGAAACGCACAGATACGCAGTATTTT.

This chain connects TRBV19 to TRBJ2-2; 14 nucleotides agree with TRBD2. Unmatched junction bases numbered 3, after V lost 6 bases and J lost 6 bases. This CDR3 is built from 15 residues. Germline CDR1 reads LNHDA; CDR2 reads SQIVND (reference sequence). As DNA, the CDR3 is TGTGCCAGTAGGGGGACTAGCGGGAGACCCGGGGAGCTGTTTTTT. This translates into CASRGTSGRPGELFF.

The V call is TRBV19, the J call TRBJ2-7; D is ambiguous. CDR3 size: 11 residues. Germline-derived CDR1 and CDR2 are LNHDA and SQIVND (reference sequence). The V end was cut by 4 bases, the J end by 2 bases, with 3 bases between. DNA of the CDR3: TGTGCCAGTAGTACTCCCTACGAGCAGTACTTC. This sequence encodes CASSTPYEQYF.